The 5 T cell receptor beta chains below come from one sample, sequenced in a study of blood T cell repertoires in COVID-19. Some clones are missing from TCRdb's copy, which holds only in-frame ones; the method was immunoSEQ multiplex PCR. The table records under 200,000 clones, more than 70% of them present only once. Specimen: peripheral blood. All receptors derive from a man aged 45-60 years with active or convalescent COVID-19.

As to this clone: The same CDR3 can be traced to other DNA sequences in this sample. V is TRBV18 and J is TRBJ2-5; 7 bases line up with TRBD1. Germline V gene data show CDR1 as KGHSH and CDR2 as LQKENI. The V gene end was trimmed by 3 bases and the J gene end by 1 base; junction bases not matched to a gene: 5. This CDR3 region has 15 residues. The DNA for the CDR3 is TGTGCCAGCTCACCGCTTAGGGACAGCCAAGAGACCCAGTACTTC. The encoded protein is CASSPLRDSQETQYF.

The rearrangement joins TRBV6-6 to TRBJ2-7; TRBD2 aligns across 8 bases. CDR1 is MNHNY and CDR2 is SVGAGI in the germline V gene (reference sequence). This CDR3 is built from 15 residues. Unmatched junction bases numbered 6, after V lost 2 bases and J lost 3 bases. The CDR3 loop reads CASSYPTSGGYEQYF. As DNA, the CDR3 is TGTGCCAGCAGTTACCCCACGAGCGGGGGCTACGAGCAGTACTTC.

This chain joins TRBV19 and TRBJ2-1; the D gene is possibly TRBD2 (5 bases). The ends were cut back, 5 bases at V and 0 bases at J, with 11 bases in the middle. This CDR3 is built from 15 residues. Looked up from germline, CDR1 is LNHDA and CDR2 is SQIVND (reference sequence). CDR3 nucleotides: TGTGCCAGTAGTGTTCGAGGGAACTCCTACAATGAGCAGTTCTTC. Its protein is CASSVRGNSYNEQFF.

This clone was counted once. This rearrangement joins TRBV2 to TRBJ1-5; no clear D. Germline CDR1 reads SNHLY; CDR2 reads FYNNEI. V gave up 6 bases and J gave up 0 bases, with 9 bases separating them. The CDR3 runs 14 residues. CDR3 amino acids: CASRPDYSNQPQHF. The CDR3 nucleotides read TGTGCCAGCAGACCGGACTATAGCAATCAGCCCCAGCATTTT.

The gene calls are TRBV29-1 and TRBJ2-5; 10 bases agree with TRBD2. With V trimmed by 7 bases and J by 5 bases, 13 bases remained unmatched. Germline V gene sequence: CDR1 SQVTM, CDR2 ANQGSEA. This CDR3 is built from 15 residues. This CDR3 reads CSGGSTSGPWETQYF. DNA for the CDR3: TGCAGCGGCGGATCGACTAGCGGGCCATGGGAGACCCAGTACTTC.